The 27 T cell receptor beta chains below were found in one sample sequenced in a study of cytomegalovirus exposure and HLA in healthy donors. Amplification used 60 Vbeta primers and 13 Jbeta primers. Sequencing was performed with immunoSEQ multiplex PCR; in TCRdb, only in-frame clones are kept and a portion is missing. Here the sample table reports about 140,000 clones. Specimen: PBMCs. The receptors originated from a young woman in good health and CMV-seronegative.

The gene calls are TRBV27 and TRBJ1-2, with a tentative D call TRBD1 (6 bases). Germline CDR1 is MNHEY and CDR2 is SMNVEV (reference sequence). The CDR3 loop spans 11 amino acids. V gave up 6 bases and J gave up 8 bases, with 10 bases separating them. Here the CDR3 reads CASRWGGGYTF. CDR3 coding DNA: TGTGCCAGCAGGTGGGGGGGCGGCTACACCTTC.

The V gene is TRBV4-3, the J gene TRBJ1-4; 9 positions match TRBD1. J gave up 0 bases and V 3 bases, and 2 bases lay outside the gene matches. There are 16 residues in the CDR3. From germline, CDR1 is LGHNA and CDR2 YSLEER. This CDR3 is CASSQGQGPTNEKLFF. CDR3 sequence (DNA): TGCGCCAGCAGCCAGGGACAGGGACCAACTAATGAAAAACTGTTTTTT.

The chain uses TRBV19 and TRBJ1-5, with 8 bases lining up with TRBD1. From germline, CDR1 is LNHDA and CDR2 SQIVND (reference sequence). The CDR3 length is 19 residues. J lost 0 bases, V lost 6 bases, and 16 bases had no gene match. In DNA, the CDR3 is TGTGCCAGTAGCGTCATTTTCGGACAGGGCCTTGATAGCAATCAGCCCCAGCATTTT. Translation gives CASSVIFGQGLDSNQPQHF.

This sequence joins TRBV30 and TRBJ2-2; D perhaps matches TRBD2 (6 bases). With 1 base removed from V and 0 bases from J, the gap between germline ends came to 15 bases. Germline V CDR1 and CDR2: GTSNPN, SVGIG (reference sequence). The CDR3 extends over 17 amino acids. The CDR3 bases are TGTGCCTGGAGTGAATTCGAACTAGCCTCGAACACCGGGGAGCTGTTTTTT. Protein: CAWSEFELASNTGELFF.

The genes are TRBV19 and TRBJ1-4, with no clear D. Germline loops: CDR1 LNHDA, CDR2 SQIVND (reference sequence). V was cut by 1 base and J by 5 bases, with 14 bases left in between. The CDR3 sequence is 16 residues long. CDR3 DNA sequence: TGTGCCAGTAGTATAGGTGGTATACAGCGGAATGAAAAACTGTTTTTT. Translation: CASSIGGIQRNEKLFF.

The chain uses TRBV6-1 and TRBJ1-2; D gene ambiguous. The CDR3 is 12 residues long. The germline V gene has CDR1 MNHNS and CDR2 SASEGT. Trimming removed 6 bases at V and 6 bases at J, with 11 bases between. CDR3 residues: CASSLRRDGYTF. CDR3 bases: TGTGCCAGCAGCCTACGGAGGGATGGCTACACCTTC.

The chain employs TRBV6-5 and TRBJ1-4, with 7 bases identical to TRBD1. Germline V lookup: CDR1 MNHEY, CDR2 SVGAGI. J gave up 3 bases and V 7 bases, and 8 bases lay outside the gene matches. The CDR3 has 15 residues. CDR3 sequence reads: CASTSTGAANEKLFF. The CDR3 region has the DNA TGTGCCAGCACTAGCACAGGGGCCGCTAATGAAAAACTGTTTTTT.

This sequence joins TRBV6-1 and TRBJ1-1; no reliable D call. CDR1 and CDR2 from the germline V gene are MNHNS and SASEGT. This CDR3 is 14 amino acids long. Trimming left V 2 bases short and J 4 bases short, with 11 bases between. In DNA form, the CDR3 reads TGTGCCAGCAGTGAAAGACGAGGGCCCACTGAAGCTTTCTTT. Translating it yields CASSERRGPTEAFF.

The chain recombines TRBV7-9 with TRBJ2-1; no clear D gene. This CDR3 contains 12 residues. Germline CDR1 SEHNR, CDR2 FQNEAQ (reference sequence). Trimming took 2 bases from V and 4 from J, leaving 3 bases between them. CDR3 amino acids: CASSLPYNEQFF. The CDR3 nucleotides are TGTGCCAGCAGCTTACCGTACAATGAGCAGTTCTTC.

The genes are TRBV15 and TRBJ1-1, with 7 bases matching TRBD1. The CDR3 runs 14 residues. Germline V lookup: CDR1 LNHNV, CDR2 YYDKDF (reference sequence). The V gene end was trimmed by 6 bases and the J gene end by 3 bases; junction bases not matched to a gene: 7. CDR3 nucleotide sequence: TGTGCCACCAGTCCCCGTGGACAGGACACTGAAGCTTTCTTT. It encodes CATSPRGQDTEAFF.

The chain employs TRBV5-1 and TRBJ1-4, with D maybe TRBD1 (6 bases). V was cut by 3 bases and J by 6 bases, with 12 bases left in between. Germline V gene sequence: CDR1 SGHRS, CDR2 YFSETQ. This CDR3 contains 14 residues. The DNA for the CDR3 is TGCGCCAGCAGCTCCCAGGGGTTTGATGAAAAACTGTTTTTT. This sequence encodes CASSSQGFDEKLFF.

The chain employs TRBV7-9 and TRBJ1-1, with a weak D call TRBD1 (5 bases). V lost 5 bases and J 4 bases, leaving 14 bases between the germline ends. The CDR3 has 14 amino acids. Germline values: CDR1 SEHNR, CDR2 FQNEAQ (reference sequence). CDR3 in amino acids: CASSQTQGSTEAFF. The DNA of the CDR3 is TGTGCCAGCAGCCAGACTCAGGGAAGCACTGAAGCTTTCTTT.

The chain links TRBV6-5 to TRBJ1-2, with a possible D match to TRBD1 (6 bases). The length of the CDR3 is 15 residues. The germline V gene has CDR1 MNHEY and CDR2 SVGAGI. Trimming left V 6 bases short and J 4 bases short, with 18 bases between. The CDR3 nucleotides read TGTGCCAGCAGCACCTCTTCGGACAGTCCCTATGGCTACACCTTC. Translating it yields CASSTSSDSPYGYTF.

The chain recombines TRBV7-2 with TRBJ2-3; 8 bases line up with TRBD1. The germline V gene encodes CDR1 SGHTA and CDR2 FQGNSA. Trimming at V came to 5 bases and at J to 2 bases, leaving 9 bases not matched to a gene. CDR3 length: 16 residues. CDR3 sequence: CASSRGTGSITDTQYF. In DNA, the CDR3 is TGTGCCAGCAGCCGTGGGACAGGAAGCATCACAGATACGCAGTATTTT. Variable domain in full (rest from reference TRBV7-2 and TRBJ2-3): GAGVSQSPSNKVTEKGKDVELRCDPISGHTALYWYRQSLGQGLEFLIYFQGNSAPDKSGLPSDRFSAERTGGSVSTLTIQRTQQEDSAVYLCASSRGTGSITDTQYFGPGTRLTVL.

The chain employs TRBV11-2 and TRBJ2-3; 12 positions match TRBD2. CDR1 SGHAT and CDR2 FQNNGV come from the germline V gene. J gave up 6 bases and V 3 bases, and 10 bases lay outside the gene matches. This CDR3 comprises 17 residues. CDR3 residues: CASSLNPQTSGSDTQYF. The DNA of the CDR3 is TGTGCCAGCAGCTTGAACCCGCAGACTAGCGGGAGCGATACGCAGTATTTT.

The rearrangement joins TRBV7-2 to TRBJ1-5; D is possibly TRBD1 (5 bases). Germline values: CDR1 SGHTA, CDR2 FQGNSA. V was cut by 3 bases and J by 1 base, with 13 bases left in between. This CDR3 is built from 16 residues. CDR3 protein: CASSFHRQSSNQPQHF. In nucleotides, the CDR3 is TGTGCCAGCAGCTTTCACCGACAGTCGAGCAATCAGCCCCAGCATTTT.

V and J are TRBV9 and TRBJ2-3; no clear D gene. Looked up from germline, CDR1 is SGDLS and CDR2 is YYNGEE. The CDR3 totals 15 residues. V was pared by 3 bases and J by 4 bases, with 15 bases between. The CDR3 region has the DNA TGTGCCAGCAGCGCCCCCCCAATTGGAGCAGATACGCAGTATTTT. It translates to CASSAPPIGADTQYF.

In the case of this clone: An end of the junction does not agree with germline; a read error may underlie this. In nucleotides, the CDR3 is TGCGCCAGCGGCCAAGATACGTCGGGGTCGGGAGAGACCCAGTACTTC. This gives the protein CASGQDTSGSGETQYF. V usage is TRBV4-3 and J usage is TRBJ2-5, with D possibly TRBD2 on 5 matching bases. The CDR3 loop spans 16 amino acids. Looked up from germline, CDR1 is LGHNA and CDR2 is YSLEER.

V usage is TRBV2 and J usage is TRBJ1-1, with D unclear. V lost 1 base, J lost 1 base, and 7 bases lay in between. The germline gives CDR1 SNHLY, CDR2 FYNNEI. The CDR3 sequence is 14 residues long. CDR3 DNA: TGTGCCAGCAGTGAAGGGAGAGCGAACACTGAAGCTTTCTTT. This sequence encodes CASSEGRANTEAFF.

The chain employs TRBV10-1 and TRBJ2-5; 12 bases are shared with TRBD2. J lost 5 bases, V lost 4 bases, and 8 bases had no gene match. CDR1 and CDR2 (germline): WNHNN, SYGVQD (reference sequence). The CDR3 consists of 16 residues. CDR3 sequence reads: CASSVDSSGRVETQYF. In DNA, the CDR3 is TGCGCCAGCAGTGTTGATTCTAGCGGGAGGGTGGAGACCCAGTACTTC.

The rearrangement uses TRBV9 and TRBJ2-3; D may be TRBD1 (6 bases). CDR3 length: 15 residues. V gave up 3 bases and J gave up 0 bases, with 11 bases separating them. Germline CDR1 and CDR2: SGDLS and YYNGEE. The CDR3 region is CASSAGVPSTDTQYF. For the CDR3, the DNA is TGTGCCAGCAGCGCAGGGGTTCCTAGCACAGATACGCAGTATTTT. Full variable domain (missing parts from reference TRBV9 and TRBJ2-3): DSGVTQTPKHLITATGQRVTLRCSPRSGDLSVYWYQQSLDQGLQFLIQYYNGEERAKGNILERFSAQQFPDLHSELNLSSLELGDSALYFCASSAGVPSTDTQYFGPGTRLTVL.

This chain links TRBV5-8 with TRBJ2-7; 7 bases fit TRBD1. The CDR3 has 17 amino acids. V trimming: 2 bases; J trimming: 0 bases; junction bases outside the gene matches: 11. Germline CDR1 reads SGHTS; CDR2 reads YDEGEE. The DNA for the CDR3 is TGTGCCAGCAGCTTATTTAGGGACAGCAAAATCTCCTACGAGCAGTACTTC. This gives the protein CASSLFRDSKISYEQYF.

The chain has TRBV25-1 and TRBJ2-6, with a weak D call TRBD1 (6 bases). Germline-derived CDR1 and CDR2 are MGHDK and SYGVNS. The V gene lost 4 bases and the J gene lost 0 bases, with 7 bases spanning the gap. The CDR3 loop spans 15 amino acids. CDR3 loop: CASSGGGSGANVLTF. The CDR3 nucleotides read TGTGCCAGCAGTGGAGGGGGCTCTGGGGCCAACGTCCTGACTTTC.

The chain links TRBV9 to TRBJ1-1, with a weak D call TRBD1 (5 bases). Germline V lookup: CDR1 SGDLS, CDR2 YYNGEE. CDR3 length equals 14 residues. Trimming cost V 4 bases and J 0 bases, with 10 bases left between them. CDR3 protein: CASSTGTVNTEAFF. In nucleotides, the CDR3 is TGTGCCAGCAGCACCGGGACTGTGAACACTGAAGCTTTCTTT.

The chain joins TRBV7-9 to TRBJ2-3, with TRBD2 matching 9 bases. V lost 5 bases, J lost 4 bases, and 7 bases stayed unmatched. The CDR3 has 15 amino acids. Germline CDR1 and CDR2: SEHNR and FQNEAQ (reference sequence). The CDR3 region is CASSLGLAGADTQYF. The CDR3 bases are TGTGCCAGCAGCCTGGGACTAGCTGGCGCAGATACGCAGTATTTT.

The chain joins TRBV7-2 to TRBJ1-2, with a tentative D call TRBD1 (5 bases). V dropped 7 bases and J dropped 7 bases, with 22 bases sitting between them. The CDR3 loop spans 15 amino acids. CDR1 and CDR2 (germline): SGHTA, FQGNSA. The CDR3 coding sequence is TGTGCCAGCATCCCAACCGGGTCTCCGGGGGGTGGCTACACCTTC. This gives the protein CASIPTGSPGGGYTF.

As for this clone: Mismatch with germline at one junction end may stem from a read error. V usage is TRBV7-7 and J usage is TRBJ2-1, with a tentative D call TRBD1 (6 bases). The CDR3 is 12 amino acids. Germline V gives CDR1 SSHAT, CDR2 FNYEAQ (reference sequence). The CDR3, as DNA: TGTGCTAGCAGCGCTACAGGGAATGAGCAGTTCTTC. It translates to CASSATGNEQFF.